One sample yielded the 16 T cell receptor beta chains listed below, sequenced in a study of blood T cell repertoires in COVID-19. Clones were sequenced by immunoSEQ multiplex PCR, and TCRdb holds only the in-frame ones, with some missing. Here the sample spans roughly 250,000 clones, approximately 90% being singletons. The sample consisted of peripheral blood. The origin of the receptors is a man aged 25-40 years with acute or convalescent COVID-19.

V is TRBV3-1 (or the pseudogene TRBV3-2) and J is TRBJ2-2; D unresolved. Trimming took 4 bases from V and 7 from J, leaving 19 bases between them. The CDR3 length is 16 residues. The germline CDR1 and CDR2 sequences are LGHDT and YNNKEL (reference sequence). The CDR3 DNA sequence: TGTGCCAGCAGCCCTTCCACGACTCGTTTTGGCGGGGAGCTGTTTTTT. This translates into CASSPSTTRFGGELFF.

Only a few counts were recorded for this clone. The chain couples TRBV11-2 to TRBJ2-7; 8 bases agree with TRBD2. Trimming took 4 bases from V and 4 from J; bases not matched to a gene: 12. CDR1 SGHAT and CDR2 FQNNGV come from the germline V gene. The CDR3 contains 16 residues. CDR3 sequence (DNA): TGTGCCAGCAGCTACCCCTCTCGGGAGGGATCTTACGAGCAGTACTTC. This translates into CASSYPSREGSYEQYF.

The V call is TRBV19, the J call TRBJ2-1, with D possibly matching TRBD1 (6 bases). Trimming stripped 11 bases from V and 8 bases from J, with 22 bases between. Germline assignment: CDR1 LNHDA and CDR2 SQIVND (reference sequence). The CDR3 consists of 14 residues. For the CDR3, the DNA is TGTGCCTCCCTCGGGGCAAGGGGGTCCGATGAGCAGTTCTTC. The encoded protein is CASLGARGSDEQFF.

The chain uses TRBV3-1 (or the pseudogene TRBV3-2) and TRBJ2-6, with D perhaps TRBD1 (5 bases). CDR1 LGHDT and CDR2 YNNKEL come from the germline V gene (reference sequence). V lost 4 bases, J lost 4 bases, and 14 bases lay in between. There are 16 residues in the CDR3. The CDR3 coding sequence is TGTGCCAGCAGCCCGACAGACTCGTCCGGGGCCAACGTCCTGACTTTC. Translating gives CASSPTDSSGANVLTF.

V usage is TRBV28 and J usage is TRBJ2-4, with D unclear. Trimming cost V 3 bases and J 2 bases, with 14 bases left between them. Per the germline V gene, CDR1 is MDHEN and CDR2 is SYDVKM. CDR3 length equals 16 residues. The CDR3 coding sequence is TGTGCCAGCAGTTTCTCCCCGACTGGATCCAAAAACATTCAGTACTTC. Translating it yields CASSFSPTGSKNIQYF.

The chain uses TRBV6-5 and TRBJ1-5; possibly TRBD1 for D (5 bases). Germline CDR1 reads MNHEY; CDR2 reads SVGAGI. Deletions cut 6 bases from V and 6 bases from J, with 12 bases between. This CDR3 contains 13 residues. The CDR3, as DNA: TGTGCCAGCAGCCCAGGGAGGGGTCAGCCCCAGCATTTT. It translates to CASSPGRGQPQHF.

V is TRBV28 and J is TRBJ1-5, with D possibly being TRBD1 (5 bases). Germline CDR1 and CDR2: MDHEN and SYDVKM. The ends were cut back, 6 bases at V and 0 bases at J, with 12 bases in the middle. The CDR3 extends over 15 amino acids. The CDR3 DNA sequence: TGTGCCAGCAGCTCCGACAGATATAGCAATCAGCCCCAGCATTTT. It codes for CASSSDRYSNQPQHF. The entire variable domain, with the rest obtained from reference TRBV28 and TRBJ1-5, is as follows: DVKVTQSSRYLVKRTGEKVFLECVQDMDHENMFWYRQDPGLGLRLIYFSYDVKMKEKGDIPEGYSVSREKKERFSLILESASTNQTSMYLCASSSDRYSNQPQHFGDGTRLSIL.

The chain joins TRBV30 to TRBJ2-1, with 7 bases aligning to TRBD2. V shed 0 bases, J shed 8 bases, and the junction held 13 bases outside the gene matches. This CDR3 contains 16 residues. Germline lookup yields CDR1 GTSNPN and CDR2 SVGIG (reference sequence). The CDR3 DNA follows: TGTGCCTGGAGTGTATCGTTTGGGAGGGGTGGCGATGAGCAGTTCTTC. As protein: CAWSVSFGRGGDEQFF.

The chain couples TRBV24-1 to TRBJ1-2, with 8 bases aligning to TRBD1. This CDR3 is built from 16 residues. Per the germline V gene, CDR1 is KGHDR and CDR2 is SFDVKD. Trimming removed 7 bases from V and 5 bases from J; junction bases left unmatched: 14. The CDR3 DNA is TGTGCCACCAGCCATTCGGGAACAGGGGGGGATTATGGCTACACCTTC. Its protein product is CATSHSGTGGDYGYTF.

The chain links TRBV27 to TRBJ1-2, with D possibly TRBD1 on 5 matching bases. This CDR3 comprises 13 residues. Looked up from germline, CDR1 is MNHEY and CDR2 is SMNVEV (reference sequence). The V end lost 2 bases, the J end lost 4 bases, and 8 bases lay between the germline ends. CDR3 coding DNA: TGTGCCAGCAGTTTACAGGGTAGCTATGGCTACACCTTC. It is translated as CASSLQGSYGYTF.

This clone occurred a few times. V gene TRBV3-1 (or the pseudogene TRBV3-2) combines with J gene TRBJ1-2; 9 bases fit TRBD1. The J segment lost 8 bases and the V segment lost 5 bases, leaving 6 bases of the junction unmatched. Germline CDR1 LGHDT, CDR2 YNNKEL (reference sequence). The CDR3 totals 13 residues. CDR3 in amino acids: CASSSGQGVGYTF. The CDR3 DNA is TGTGCCAGCAGCTCGGGACAGGGTGTCGGCTACACCTTC.

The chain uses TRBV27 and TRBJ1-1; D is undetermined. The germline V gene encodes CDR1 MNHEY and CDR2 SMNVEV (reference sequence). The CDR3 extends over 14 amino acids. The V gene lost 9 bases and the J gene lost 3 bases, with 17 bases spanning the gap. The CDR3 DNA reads TGTGCCAGACTAGCCGGAGTGAAGGACACTGAAGCTTTCTTT. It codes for CARLAGVKDTEAFF.

CDR3 protein: CATSTVLAGGTDTQYF. CDR3 bases: TGTGCCACCAGCACAGTACTAGCGGGTGGAACAGATACGCAGTATTTT. The rearrangement uses TRBV15 and TRBJ2-3; 9 bases match TRBD2. The germline CDR1 and CDR2 sequences are LNHNV and YYDKDF (reference sequence). There are 16 residues in the CDR3. V gave up 4 bases and J gave up 3 bases; unmatched junction bases: 8.

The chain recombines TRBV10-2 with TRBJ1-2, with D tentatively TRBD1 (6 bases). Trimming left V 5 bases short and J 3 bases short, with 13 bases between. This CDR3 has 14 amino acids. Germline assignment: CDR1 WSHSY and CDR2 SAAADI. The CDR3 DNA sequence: TGCGCCAGCAGTAGACAGGTACTGGACTATGGCTACACCTTC. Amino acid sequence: CASSRQVLDYGYTF.

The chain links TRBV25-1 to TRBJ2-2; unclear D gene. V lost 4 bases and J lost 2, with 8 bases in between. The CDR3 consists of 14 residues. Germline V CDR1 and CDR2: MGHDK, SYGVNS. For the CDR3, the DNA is TGTGCCAGCAGTGCAGGCCTAAACACCGGGGAGCTGTTTTTT. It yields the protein CASSAGLNTGELFF.

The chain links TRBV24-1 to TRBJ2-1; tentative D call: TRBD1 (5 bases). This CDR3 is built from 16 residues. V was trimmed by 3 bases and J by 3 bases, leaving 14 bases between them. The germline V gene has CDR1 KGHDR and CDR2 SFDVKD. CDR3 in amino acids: CATSDPDRPLYNEQFF. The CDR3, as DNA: TGTGCCACCAGTGATCCAGACAGACCACTCTACAATGAGCAGTTCTTC.